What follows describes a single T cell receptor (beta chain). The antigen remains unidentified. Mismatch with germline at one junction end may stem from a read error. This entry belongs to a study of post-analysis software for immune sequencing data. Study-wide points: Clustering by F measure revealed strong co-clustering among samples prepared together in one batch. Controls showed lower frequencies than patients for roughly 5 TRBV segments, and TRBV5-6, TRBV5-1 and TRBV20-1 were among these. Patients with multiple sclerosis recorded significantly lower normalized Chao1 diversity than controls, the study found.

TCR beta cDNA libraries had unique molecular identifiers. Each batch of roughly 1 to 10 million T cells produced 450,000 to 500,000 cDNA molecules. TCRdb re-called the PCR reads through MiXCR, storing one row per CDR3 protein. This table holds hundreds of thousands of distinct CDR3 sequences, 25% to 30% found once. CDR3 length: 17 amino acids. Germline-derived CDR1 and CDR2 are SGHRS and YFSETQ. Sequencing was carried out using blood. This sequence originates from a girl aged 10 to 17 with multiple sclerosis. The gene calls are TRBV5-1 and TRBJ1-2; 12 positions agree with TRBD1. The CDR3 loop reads CASSSPGQGAHNYGYTF. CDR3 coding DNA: TGCGCCAGCAGCTCGCCGGGACAGGGGGCACATAACTATGGTTACACCTTC.